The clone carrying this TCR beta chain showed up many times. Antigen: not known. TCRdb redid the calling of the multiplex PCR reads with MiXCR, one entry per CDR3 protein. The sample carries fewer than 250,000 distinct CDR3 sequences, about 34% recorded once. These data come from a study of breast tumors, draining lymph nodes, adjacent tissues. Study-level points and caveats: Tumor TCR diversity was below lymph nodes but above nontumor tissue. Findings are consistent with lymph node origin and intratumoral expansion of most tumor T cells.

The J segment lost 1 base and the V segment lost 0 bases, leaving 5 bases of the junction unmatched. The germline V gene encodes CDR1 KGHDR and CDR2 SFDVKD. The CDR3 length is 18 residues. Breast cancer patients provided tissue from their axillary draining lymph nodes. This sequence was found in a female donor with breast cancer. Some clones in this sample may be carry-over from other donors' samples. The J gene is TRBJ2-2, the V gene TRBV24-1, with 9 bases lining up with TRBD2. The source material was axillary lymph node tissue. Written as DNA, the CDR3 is TGTGCCACCAGTGATTTGCTTGCGGGAGGGCTGAACACCGGGGAGCTGTTTTTT. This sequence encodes CATSDLLAGGLNTGELFF.